These T cell receptor beta chains were read from a single sample in a study of blood T cell repertoires in COVID-19. The method was immunoSEQ multiplex PCR; TCRdb's version includes in-frame clones alone and lacks a portion of them. The repertoire holds 50,000 to 65,000 clones, with over 75% as singletons. Sequencing was performed on peripheral blood. The source of these receptors is a man aged 35 to 55 with active COVID-19. Both conserved end residues are part of each CDR3. D genes are given only for firm matches. Clone sizes are given selectively: once, few, many, or a class where the clone is expanded.

CDR3aa: CAANPGQDNQPQHF
CDR3nt: TGTGCCGCCAACCCGGGACAGGACAATCAGCCCCAGCATTTT
j_gene: TRBJ1-5
v_gene: TRBV10-3
abundance: .
d_gene: TRBD1

CDR3aa: CASSIGGTSGLYEQYF
CDR3nt: TGTGCCAGTAGTATAGGAGGGACTAGCGGCCTCTACGAGCAGTACTTC
j_gene: TRBJ2-7
v_gene: TRBV19
abundance: .
d_gene: TRBD2

CDR3aa: CASSTGGTEAFF
CDR3nt: TGTGCCAGCAGTACCGGGGGGACTGAAGCTTTCTTT
j_gene: TRBJ1-1
v_gene: TRBV27
abundance: .
d_gene: .

CDR3aa: CASSLRSSGSYEQYF
CDR3nt: TGTGCCAGCAGTTTACGGTCTAGCGGGAGCTACGAGCAGTACTTC
j_gene: TRBJ2-7
v_gene: TRBV28
abundance: .
d_gene: TRBD2

CDR3aa: CASSSRLAGGPVEQFF
CDR3nt: TGCGCCAGCAGCTCCCGACTAGCGGGAGGGCCGGTTGAGCAGTTCTTC
j_gene: TRBJ2-1
v_gene: TRBV5-1
abundance: few
d_gene: TRBD2

CDR3aa: CATSRGGTSGRSYVEETQYF
CDR3nt: TGTGCCACCAGCAGAGGCGGGACTAGCGGGAGGTCGTATGTGGAGGAGACCCAGTACTTC
j_gene: TRBJ2-5
v_gene: TRBV15
abundance: once
d_gene: TRBD2

CDR3aa: CASSQDLSGWAGVDYEQYF
CDR3nt: TGTGCCAGCAGCCAAGATCTCAGCGGTTGGGCCGGGGTGGACTACGAGCAGTACTTC
j_gene: TRBJ2-7
v_gene: TRBV3-1/TRBV3-2
abundance: .
d_gene: .

CDR3aa: CASSLISGGNQPQHF
CDR3nt: TGTGCCAGCAGTTTAATCTCAGGGGGCAATCAGCCCCAGCATTTT
j_gene: TRBJ1-5
v_gene: TRBV27
abundance: medium-sized
d_gene: .

CDR3aa: CASSPSGRRDTQYF
CDR3nt: TGTGCCAGCAGCCCTAGCGGGAGGAGGGATACGCAGTATTTT
j_gene: TRBJ2-3
v_gene: TRBV3-1/TRBV3-2
abundance: .
d_gene: TRBD2

CDR3aa: CASSESGRTYEQYF
CDR3nt: TGCGCCAGCAGTGAGTCGGGCAGAACTTACGAGCAGTACTTC
j_gene: TRBJ2-7
v_gene: TRBV10-1
abundance: few
d_gene: .

CDR3aa: CASSVIGLAGVNEQFF
CDR3nt: TGTGCCAGCAGCGTAATCGGACTAGCGGGAGTCAATGAGCAGTTCTTC
j_gene: TRBJ2-1
v_gene: TRBV9
abundance: .
d_gene: TRBD2

CDR3aa: CASSPSGISTDTQYF
CDR3nt: TGTGCCAGCAGCCCCAGCGGGATAAGCACAGATACGCAGTATTTT
j_gene: TRBJ2-3
v_gene: TRBV11-1
abundance: .
d_gene: TRBD2

CDR3aa: CASSSTRAGHTQYF
CDR3nt: TGTGCCAGCAGCTCCACGAGGGCCGGCCATACGCAGTATTTT
j_gene: TRBJ2-3
v_gene: TRBV7-3
abundance: .
d_gene: .

CDR3aa: CAGKRTGGALAGYTF
CDR3nt: TGTGCCGGCAAAAGGACAGGGGGCGCTTTGGCCGGCTACACCTTC
j_gene: TRBJ1-2
v_gene: TRBV6-5
abundance: .
d_gene: TRBD1

CDR3aa: CASSFQGGQETQYF
CDR3nt: TGTGCCAGCAGCTTCCAGGGGGGCCAAGAGACCCAGTACTTC
j_gene: TRBJ2-5
v_gene: TRBV7-3
abundance: .
d_gene: .

CDR3aa: CASILKGGNANTGELFF
CDR3nt: TGTGCCAGCATTCTTAAAGGGGGAAACGCGAACACCGGGGAGCTGTTTTTT
j_gene: TRBJ2-2
v_gene: TRBV25-1
abundance: .
d_gene: .

CDR3aa: CASSQLYKDRDNEKLFF
CDR3nt: TGTGCCAGCAGCCAACTCTACAAGGACAGGGACAATGAAAAACTGTTTTTT
j_gene: TRBJ1-4
v_gene: TRBV5-6
abundance: once
d_gene: TRBD1

CDR3aa: CASSYRTHGYTF
CDR3nt: TGTGCCAGCAGTTACCGAACTCACGGCTACACCTTC
j_gene: TRBJ1-2
v_gene: TRBV6-2/TRBV6-3
abundance: .
d_gene: .

CDR3aa: CAWSTGLGSYEQYF
CDR3nt: TGTGCCTGGAGTACGGGACTAGGATCTTACGAGCAGTACTTC
j_gene: TRBJ2-7
v_gene: TRBV30
abundance: .
d_gene: TRBD2

CDR3aa: CASSLPGTSTDTQYF
CDR3nt: TGTGCCAGCAGCTTACCCGGTACTAGCACAGATACGCAGTATTTT
j_gene: TRBJ2-3
v_gene: TRBV13
abundance: few
d_gene: .

CDR3aa: CASSADRGWVYGYTF
CDR3nt: TGTGCCAGCAGTGCCGACAGGGGGTGGGTCTATGGCTACACCTTC
j_gene: TRBJ1-2
v_gene: TRBV27
abundance: .
d_gene: TRBD1

CDR3aa: CASSLRVNEQYF
CDR3nt: TGTGCCAGCAGCCTTAGAGTCAACGAGCAGTACTTC
j_gene: TRBJ2-7
v_gene: TRBV7-8
abundance: .
d_gene: .

CDR3aa: CATSRPGQGVEQYF
CDR3nt: TGTGCCACCAGCAGGCCGGGACAGGGGGTCGAGCAGTACTTC
j_gene: TRBJ2-7
v_gene: TRBV15
abundance: .
d_gene: TRBD1

CDR3aa: CASRKGEDTQYF
CDR3nt: TGTGCCAGCAGGAAGGGGGAAGATACGCAGTATTTT
j_gene: TRBJ2-3
v_gene: TRBV2
abundance: .
d_gene: .

CDR3aa: CATSDLQGTSSNTGELFF
CDR3nt: TGTGCCACCAGTGATTTGCAAGGGACTAGCTCGAACACCGGGGAGCTGTTTTTT
j_gene: TRBJ2-2
v_gene: TRBV24-1
abundance: .
d_gene: TRBD2

CDR3aa: CASSSGGRRELFF
CDR3nt: TGTGCCAGCAGTTCCGGAGGGAGGAGGGAGCTGTTTTTT
j_gene: TRBJ2-2
v_gene: TRBV12-3/TRBV12-4
abundance: .
d_gene: .

CDR3aa: CASSEEEIKGRQETQYF
CDR3nt: TGTGCCAGCAGTGAAGAAGAAATAAAGGGGAGGCAAGAGACCCAGTACTTC
j_gene: TRBJ2-5
v_gene: TRBV6-1
abundance: .
d_gene: .

CDR3aa: CAWSPRAREQYF
CDR3nt: TGTGCCTGGAGTCCCAGGGCAAGAGAGCAGTACTTC
j_gene: TRBJ2-7
v_gene: TRBV30
abundance: once
d_gene: .

CDR3aa: CASSPMGGGTTSYEQYF
CDR3nt: TGTGCCAGCTCACCAATGGGGGGTGGAACCACGAGCTACGAGCAGTACTTC
j_gene: TRBJ2-7
v_gene: TRBV18
abundance: .
d_gene: .

CDR3aa: CASSLGLQVSSLHF
CDR3nt: TGCGCCAGCAGCTTGGGTCTCCAGGTTTCATCCCTCCACTTT
j_gene: TRBJ1-6
v_gene: TRBV5-1
abundance: .
d_gene: .

CDR3aa: CASSLPLLAGNTGELFF
CDR3nt: TGCGCCAGCAGCTTACCACTACTAGCGGGGAACACCGGGGAGCTGTTTTTT
j_gene: TRBJ2-2
v_gene: TRBV5-1
abundance: .
d_gene: TRBD2

CDR3aa: CASSSRQNTEAFF
CDR3nt: TGTGCCAGCAGCTCCCGACAGAACACTGAAGCTTTCTTT
j_gene: TRBJ1-1
v_gene: TRBV7-9
abundance: once
d_gene: .

CDR3aa: CASSLDSTSGRYNEQFF
CDR3nt: TGCGCCAGCAGCTTGGATTCGACTAGCGGGAGGTACAATGAGCAGTTCTTC
j_gene: TRBJ2-1
v_gene: TRBV5-1
abundance: .
d_gene: TRBD2

CDR3aa: CASSPGRGDTGELFF
CDR3nt: TGTGCCAGCTCACCCGGGAGGGGAGACACCGGGGAGCTGTTTTTT
j_gene: TRBJ2-2
v_gene: TRBV18
abundance: .
d_gene: TRBD2

CDR3aa: CASSLLAGAGANVLTF
CDR3nt: TGCGCCAGCAGCTTGCTTGCGGGGGCTGGGGCCAACGTCCTGACTTTC
j_gene: TRBJ2-6
v_gene: TRBV5-1
abundance: .
d_gene: TRBD2

CDR3aa: CASSLDSPRGETQYF
CDR3nt: TGTGCCAGCAGCCTTGACAGCCCTAGGGGGGAGACCCAGTACTTC
j_gene: TRBJ2-5
v_gene: TRBV28
abundance: .
d_gene: .

CDR3aa: CASSADRGSTEAFF
CDR3nt: TGTGCCAGCAGTGCTGACAGGGGTTCCACTGAAGCTTTCTTT
j_gene: TRBJ1-1
v_gene: TRBV28
abundance: once
d_gene: TRBD1

CDR3aa: CASSIGLAGAETGELFF
CDR3nt: TGTGCCAGCAGCATAGGACTAGCGGGAGCAGAAACCGGGGAGCTGTTTTTT
j_gene: TRBJ2-2
v_gene: TRBV9
abundance: .
d_gene: TRBD2

CDR3aa: CASSPRQGETQYF
CDR3nt: TGTGCCAGCAGCCCCCGACAGGGAGAGACCCAGTACTTC
j_gene: TRBJ2-5
v_gene: TRBV3-1/TRBV3-2
abundance: .
d_gene: TRBD1

CDR3aa: CASGGENTEAFF
CDR3nt: TGTGCCAGCGGCGGGGAGAACACTGAAGCTTTCTTT
j_gene: TRBJ1-1
v_gene: TRBV12-3/TRBV12-4
abundance: .
d_gene: .